The T cell receptor beta chain under discussion was sequenced for a study of neurological immune-mediated disorders. Germline assignment: CDR1 SGHNT and CDR2 YENEEA. The CDR3 is made up of 15 amino acids. Trimming took off 5 bases at V and 5 bases at J, with 16 bases between the two ends. The team produced cDNA through 5'RACE using 10-nucleotide random UMIs. TCRdb re-derived calls from the 5' RACE reads in MiXCR, one entry per CDR3 protein. Among about 36,000 distinct CDR3 sequences, 10% to 13% were seen once, and the ten largest hold 6.6%. The source material was PBMCs. The receptor comes from a woman aged 30 to 39 with HTLV-1-associated myelopathy (HAM/TSP). The chain recombines TRBV11-3 with TRBJ2-1; D unclear. The CDR3 protein is CASSANQPLNNEQFF. For the CDR3, the DNA is TGTGCCAGCAGCGCGAATCAACCTCTTAACAATGAGCAGTTCTTC.